This T cell receptor (beta chain) was captured by sequencing in a study of Ad26.COV2.S vaccination and SARS-CoV-2 variants. Treatment of the sample: roughly 19 received Ad26.COV2.S at low or high dose, single or two shots; roughly five received placebo; per-sample allocation not given. Sample collection was performed on day 63 after the first vaccine or placebo injection. CDR3 size: 14 residues. The germline V gene has CDR1 SGHVS and CDR2 FQNEAQ. Deletions cut 5 bases from V and 0 bases from J, with 11 bases between. The repertoire was sequenced with immunoSEQ multiplex PCR; TCRdb's copy has only in-frame clones and lacks some. The data show hundreds of thousands of clones, 86% seen once.

This specimen consisted of peripheral blood, obtained in a trial of Ad26.COV2.S vaccine versus placebo. This sequence joins TRBV7-8 and TRBJ2-7; tentative D call: TRBD2 (5 bases). This receptor was obtained from a person between 18 and 60 years old who received the Ad26.COV2.S COVID-19 vaccine or a placebo. The CDR3 loop reads CASSTSGPSYEQYF. The CDR3, as DNA: TGTGCCAGCAGCACCAGCGGCCCCTCCTACGAGCAGTACTTC. Full variable domain (rest looked up from reference TRBV7-8 and TRBJ2-7): GAGVSQSPRYKVAKRGQDVALRCDPISGHVSLFWYQQALGQGPEFLTYFQNEAQLDKSGLPSDRFFAERPEGSVSTLKIQRTQQEDSAVYLCASSTSGPSYEQYFGPGTRLTVT.